This record covers a single T cell receptor beta chain. No antigen is known for it. In germline, CDR1 is MGHDK, CDR2 SYGVNS. Trimming cost V 1 base and J 1 base, with 6 bases left between them. CDR3 length equals 14 residues. The TCR library protocol was used to attach unique molecular identifiers. These identifiers were attached to individual cDNA molecules. TCRdb re-called the 5' RACE reads with MiXCR, one entry per CDR3 protein. The sample consists of more than 70,000 distinct CDR3 sequences, 12% to 15% of them appearing once. This record belongs to a study of early T cells in non-severe SARS-CoV-2 infection. Study-level information: The study sequenced bulk RNA from unsorted whole blood, with chains unpaired. Whole-study findings and limits: Anti-spike CD8 responses were favored by VDJdb matching, which missed private and CD4 specificities.

The sequence derives from an adult who was a healthcare worker with PCR-confirmed SARS-CoV-2 infection or an uninfected control (not recorded which). The sequencing sample was made of whole blood. This chain joins TRBV25-1 and TRBJ2-3; D not resolved. CDR3 nucleotide sequence: TGTGCCAGCAGTGAATGGGAAGGCACAGATACGCAGTATTTT. Translated, it gives CASSEWEGTDTQYF. The whole variable domain, filled in from reference TRBV25-1 and TRBJ2-3, reads EADIYQTPRYLVIGTGKKITLECSQTMGHDKMYWYQQDPGMELHLIHYSYGVNSTEKGDLSSESTVSRIRTEHFPLTLESARPSHTSQYLCASSEWEGTDTQYFGPGTRLTVL.